The 27 T cell receptor beta chains below were found in one sample sequenced in a study of patients and donors after allogeneic stem cell transplantation. TCRdb redid the calling of the RT-PCR reads with MiXCR, one entry per CDR3 protein. Found here are roughly 40,000 distinct CDR3 sequences, more than 30% of them singletons; the top ten hold about two thirds. Material: blood, either unsorted or a sorted T cell fraction (not recorded which). The receptors were sampled from a human donor who was either an allogeneic HSCT recipient or a stem cell or donor lymphocyte infusion donor (not recorded which). It is not recorded whose cells these are; they may come from a transplant donor.

This clonotype was observed a few times. The V gene is TRBV12-3 or TRBV12-4, the J gene TRBJ1-6, with 9 bases identical to TRBD1. After removal of 1 base from V and 9 bases from J, the junction contained 7 bases not matched to a gene. This CDR3 region has 16 residues. The CDR3 DNA reads as TGTGCCAGCAGTTTAGGGGGTACAGGGGGCAGTTCACCCCTCCACTTT. Its translation is CASSLGGTGGSSPLHF.

The chain recombines TRBV4-3 with TRBJ2-4; 10 bases agree with TRBD1. The CDR3 has 16 amino acids. Germline lookup yields CDR1 LGHNA and CDR2 YSLEER. V lost 3 bases and J lost 8; bases outside the gene matches: 10. CDR3 sequence reads: CASSQGTGVSRDIQYF. CDR3 DNA sequence: TGCGCCAGCAGCCAGGGGACAGGGGTTTCAAGGGACATTCAGTACTTC.

This clonotype was seen repeatedly, ten times or more. This sequence joins TRBV29-1 and TRBJ1-1, with 12 nucleotides matching TRBD1. V was pared by 5 bases and J by 1 base, with 8 bases of the junction left unmatched. This CDR3 contains 16 residues. Germline CDR1 and CDR2: SQVTM and ANQGSEA. CDR3 sequence reads: CSVYTRDRGPNTEAFF. CDR3 bases: TGCAGCGTTTACACCCGGGACAGGGGGCCGAACACTGAAGCTTTCTTT.

The V and J genes are TRBV11-2 and TRBJ1-3, with D unresolved. With 2 bases removed from V and 0 bases from J, the gap between germline ends came to 11 bases. Looked up from germline, CDR1 is SGHAT and CDR2 is FQNNGV. CDR3 length equals 16 residues. The CDR3 DNA follows: TGTGCCAGCAGCTTACTCCAGGCGTTCTCTGGAAACACCATATATTTT. It is translated as CASSLLQAFSGNTIYF.

The chain employs TRBV2 and TRBJ1-1; TRBD1 is a possible D gene (6 bases). V lost 10 bases to trimming and J lost 0 bases, with 21 bases between them. Germline V gene data show CDR1 as SNHLY and CDR2 as FYNNEI. The CDR3 contains 16 residues. Here the CDR3 DNA reads TGTGCCACCGAGGAGGGGGACTTTTCCATGAACACTGAAGCTTTCTTT. Encoded protein: CATEEGDFSMNTEAFF.

This clonotype was counted between two and nine times. The V gene is TRBV7-2, the J gene TRBJ1-3; TRBD1 matches 7 bases. The CDR3 runs 17 residues. Per germline, CDR1 SGHTA and CDR2 FQGNSA. Trimming cost V 2 bases and J 0 bases; bases outside gene matches: 7. CDR3: CASSLRRQGFSGNTIYF. The CDR3 region has the DNA TGTGCCAGCAGCTTACGCCGACAGGGCTTCTCTGGAAACACCATATATTTT.

This clonotype was counted between two and nine times. The V call is TRBV6-2 or TRBV6-3, the J call TRBJ1-1, with D hard to call. Germline V gene data show CDR1 as MNHEY and CDR2 as SVGEGT. CDR3 size: 14 residues. Trimming took off 2 bases at V and 0 bases at J, with 7 bases between the two ends. The CDR3 sequence: CASSYMRLNTEAFF. The CDR3 DNA is TGTGCCAGCAGTTACATGCGGTTGAACACTGAAGCTTTCTTT.

This sequence joins TRBV29-1 and TRBJ2-2; D not resolved. This CDR3 comprises 12 residues. Trimming removed 4 bases at V and 8 bases at J, with 11 bases between. CDR1 is SQVTM, CDR2 ANQGSEA, per germline. The CDR3 spells CSVALRPGELFF. CDR3 DNA sequence: TGCAGCGTTGCATTACGTCCGGGGGAGCTGTTTTTT.

The chain carries TRBV7-9 and TRBJ1-5; 7 positions match TRBD1. The ends lost 3 bases at V and 3 bases at J; junction bases unmatched: 2. This CDR3 comprises 14 residues. CDR1 SEHNR and CDR2 FQNEAQ come from the germline V gene (reference sequence). The CDR3 nucleotides read TGTGCCAGCAGCTTTGGACAGGTCAATCAGCCCCAGCATTTT. Amino acids: CASSFGQVNQPQHF.

The V and J genes are TRBV7-6 and TRBJ1-1; D might be TRBD1 (5 bases). Between the trimmed V and J ends, which lost 0 bases and 7 bases, there was a span of 15 bases. The CDR3 is 15 amino acids. Per germline, CDR1 SGHVS and CDR2 FNYEAQ. Here the CDR3 reads CASSLAGWGDDEAFF. The CDR3 nucleotides read TGTGCCAGCAGCTTAGCGGGTTGGGGGGATGATGAAGCTTTCTTT.

This clonotype appeared a few times. This chain connects TRBV5-5 to TRBJ1-1; TRBD1 is a possible D gene (6 bases). The CDR3 contains 14 residues. Per germline, CDR1 SGHKS and CDR2 YYEKEE (reference sequence). With 1 base removed from V and 5 bases from J, the gap between germline ends came to 12 bases. The CDR3 DNA reads TGTGCCAGCAGCTTGACCAGGACAGCAACTGAAGCTTTCTTT. Amino acid sequence: CASSLTRTATEAFF.

V gene TRBV7-9 combines with J gene TRBJ1-2; D is unresolved. The V end was cut by 2 bases, the J end by 3 bases, with 10 bases between. Germline V gene data show CDR1 as SEHNR and CDR2 as FQNEAQ (reference sequence). The CDR3 runs 14 residues. CDR3 residues: CASSLNSPDYGYTF. CDR3 in DNA: TGTGCCAGCAGCTTAAATTCGCCCGACTATGGCTACACCTTC.

This clonotype was found a few times. The J gene is TRBJ2-2, the V gene TRBV19; tentative D call: TRBD1 (6 bases). Trimming removed 6 bases from V and 3 bases from J, with 17 bases in between. Germline V gives CDR1 LNHDA, CDR2 SQIVND (reference sequence). The CDR3 loop spans 16 amino acids. This CDR3 is CASSPGSGVYTGELFF. The CDR3 nucleotides are TGTGCCAGTAGCCCGGGGTCAGGGGTTTACACCGGGGAGCTGTTTTTT.

The chain couples TRBV15 to TRBJ2-1; D perhaps matches TRBD2 (6 bases). This CDR3 region has 17 residues. The germline V gene encodes CDR1 LNHNV and CDR2 YYDKDF (reference sequence). V lost 5 bases to trimming and J lost 6 bases, with 23 bases between them. CDR3: CATSSERAPGWVNEQFF. The CDR3 coding sequence is TGTGCCACCAGCTCGGAGCGGGCCCCCGGGTGGGTCAATGAGCAGTTCTTC.

The chain combines TRBV12-3 or TRBV12-4 with TRBJ2-3, with a weak D call TRBD2 (6 bases). This CDR3 spans 16 amino acids. V dropped 3 bases and J dropped 0 bases, with 13 bases sitting between them. The CDR3 loop reads CASSLGNGRSTDTQYF. The CDR3 DNA reads as TGTGCCAGCAGTTTGGGGAACGGGAGAAGCACAGATACGCAGTATTTT.

This clonotype showed up just a few times. The J gene is TRBJ1-5, the V gene TRBV6-2 or TRBV6-3, with D unresolved. Trimming left V 6 bases short and J 8 bases short, with 8 bases between. The germline V gene encodes CDR1 MNHEY and CDR2 SVGEGT. This CDR3 comprises 11 residues. CDR3 DNA sequence: TGTGCCAGCAGCCAAGGAGAGCCCCAGCATTTT. Protein sequence: CASSQGEPQHF.

This clonotype was picked up a small number of times. The chain employs TRBV10-2 and TRBJ1-2; D remains unclear. Trimming stripped 0 bases from V and 4 bases from J, with 12 bases between. Germline loops: CDR1 WSHSY, CDR2 SAAADI. The CDR3 covers 15 residues. CDR3: CASSESWSAFYGYTF. Here the CDR3 DNA reads TGCGCCAGCAGTGAGTCGTGGTCAGCCTTCTATGGCTACACCTTC.

This rearrangement joins TRBV11-2 to TRBJ2-2; the D gene could be TRBD1 or TRBD2 (5 bases each). This CDR3 contains 16 residues. Germline CDR1 SGHAT, CDR2 FQNNGV. Trimming removed 5 bases at V and 6 bases at J, with 19 bases between. The CDR3: CASSGTWAEGAGELFF. For the CDR3, the DNA is TGTGCCAGCAGCGGGACGTGGGCTGAAGGTGCCGGGGAGCTGTTTTTT.

The chain joins TRBV10-3 to TRBJ2-2; D may be TRBD1 (5 bases). V was trimmed by 5 bases and J by 6 bases, leaving 25 bases between them. The germline V gene has CDR1 ENHRY and CDR2 SYGVKD. The length of the CDR3 is 18 residues. This chain's CDR3 is CAISLTPARAHGAGELFF. CDR3 nucleotide sequence: TGTGCCATCAGTTTAACACCAGCCAGGGCGCATGGCGCCGGGGAGCTGTTTTTT.

The J gene is TRBJ2-1, the V gene TRBV12-3 or TRBV12-4, with TRBD1 identical over 9 bases. V dropped 5 bases and J dropped 3; count of bases not matched to a gene: 5. This CDR3 spans 15 amino acids. The CDR3 DNA reads as TGTGCCAGCAGTCCGGGACAGGGCCTCTACAATGAGCAGTTCTTC. Amino acid sequence: CASSPGQGLYNEQFF.

This clonotype was observed many times. The chain links TRBV5-5 to TRBJ1-6, with D perhaps TRBD1 (6 bases). The CDR3 runs to 17 residues. Germline values: CDR1 SGHKS, CDR2 YYEKEE (reference sequence). The V gene lost 5 bases and the J gene lost 0 bases, with 15 bases spanning the gap. DNA of the CDR3: TGTGCCAGCAGGGCCGGGACACCGAGCTCCTATAATTCACCCCTCCACTTT. Amino acids: CASRAGTPSSYNSPLHF.

The J gene is TRBJ2-7, the V gene TRBV5-1; the D gene is possibly TRBD2 (5 bases). The CDR3 sequence is 15 residues long. From germline, CDR1 is SGHRS and CDR2 YFSETQ. V shed 3 bases and J shed 2 bases, with 15 bases lying between them. CDR3 DNA sequence: TGCGCCAGCAGCTCTCCTTCTGACGGGGCCTACGAGCAGTACTTC. It yields the protein CASSSPSDGAYEQYF.

This chain links TRBV21-1 with TRBJ2-5; no check of the table's D call, TRBD2, against the DNA was made. TRBV21-1 is labeled a pseudogene. The CDR3 extends over 14 amino acids. The CDR3 here is CASSKREVRETQYF. The DNA of the CDR3 is TGTGCCAGCAGCAAGCGGGAGGTGAGAGAGACCCAGTACTTC.

The sample holds a few counts of this clonotype. The chain has TRBV20-1 and TRBJ2-1, with 13 nucleotides matching TRBD2. Germline assignment: CDR1 DFQATT and CDR2 SNEGSKA (reference sequence). The CDR3 contains 16 residues. The junction had 1 base not matched to a gene; V was cut back by 2 bases and J by 0 bases. The CDR3 DNA follows: TGCAGTGCTAGACGGACTAGCGGGAGCTCCTACAATGAGCAGTTCTTC. It encodes CSARRTSGSSYNEQFF.

This clonotype was recorded at least ten times. The gene calls are TRBV10-3 and TRBJ1-3; D not certain. Trimming pared 2 bases from V and 0 bases from J, leaving 5 bases between. The CDR3 has 14 residues. CDR1 is ENHRY, CDR2 SYGVKD, per germline. CDR3 loop: CAISEKGSGNTIYF. The CDR3 nucleotides read TGTGCCATCAGTGAGAAAGGCTCTGGAAACACCATATATTTT.

V is TRBV20-1 and J is TRBJ2-1, with D perhaps being TRBD1 or TRBD2 (5 bases each). Germline values: CDR1 DFQATT, CDR2 SNEGSKA (reference sequence). The CDR3 length is 11 residues. V dropped 1 base and J dropped 13 bases, with 11 bases sitting between them. CDR3 region: CSARGRGLQFF. Written as DNA, the CDR3 is TGCAGTGCTAGAGGCCGGGGCCTCCAGTTCTTC.

The rearrangement uses TRBV14 and TRBJ2-1; 8 nucleotides align to TRBD2. The CDR3 length is 16 residues. The germline V gene has CDR1 SGHDN and CDR2 FVKESK. The ends lost 2 bases at V and 3 bases at J; junction bases unmatched: 6. CDR3 coding DNA: TGTGCCAGCAGCCAACAATTGGGACTAGACTACAATGAGCAGTTCTTC. Amino acid sequence: CASSQQLGLDYNEQFF.